These T cell receptor beta chains were read from a single sample in a study of T cells in Graves' hyperthyroidism and ophthalmopathy. From the multiplex PCR reads, TCRdb called clonotypes with MiXCR, one entry per CDR3 protein. The table shows about 760,000 distinct CDR3 sequences, with around 40% occurring only once. Sequencing was done on a sample of blood. These receptors were taken from a middle-aged woman with Graves' hyperthyroidism. CDR3s include the opening cysteine and the closing phenylalanine or tryptophan. The D gene is left open where the match is weak. Where a row states a size, it is once, few, many or the class of an expanded clone; other rows omit it.

v_call	j_call	d_call	clone_size	cdr3_aa	cdr3_nt
TRBV10-3	TRBJ1-2	-	-	CASSWRGINYGYTF	TGTGCCAGCAGTTGGAGGGGGATCAACTATGGCTACACCTTC
TRBV7-9	TRBJ2-2	-	few	CASKRWRGEATGELFF	TGTGCCAGCAAACGTTGGAGGGGAGAGGCCACCGGGGAGCTGTTTTTT
TRBV5-1	TRBJ2-2	TRBD2	-	CASSWPGRGKDTGELFF	TGCGCCAGCAGCTGGCCCGGGAGGGGAAAGGACACCGGGGAGCTGTTTTTT
TRBV7-9	TRBJ2-5	TRBD1	-	CASSQGQGWTDTQYF	TGTGCCAGCAGCCAGGGACAGGGGTGGACAGATACGCAGTACTTC
TRBV5-6	TRBJ2-7	-	many	CASSFSSGVAEQYF	TGTGCCAGCAGCTTTAGTTCAGGGGTCGCAGAGCAGTACTTC
TRBV20-1	TRBJ2-7	TRBD2	many	CSASHGRSTYEQYF	TGCAGTGCTAGTCACGGGAGGTCGACCTACGAGCAGTACTTC
TRBV7-2	TRBJ1-6	-	many	CASSFPSSYNSPLHF	TGTGCCAGCAGCTTTCCGAGCTCCTATAATTCACCCCTCCACTTT
TRBV7-8	TRBJ2-5	-	-	CASIYGVAGHLETQYF	TGTGCCAGCATTTACGGGGTTGCGGGACACTTAGAGACCCAGTACTTC
TRBV20-1	TRBJ2-5	-	-	CSARDFASTQETQYF	TGCAGTGCTAGAGATTTCGCCAGTACCCAAGAGACCCAGTACTTC
TRBV20-1	TRBJ2-1	-	-	CSASTATAKRLYEQFF	TGCAGTGCTAGTACGGCCACGGCCAAACGCCTCTACGAGCAGTTCTTC
TRBV2	TRBJ2-7	-	many	CASSEKRPSSYEQYF	TGTGCCAGCAGTGAGAAAAGACCGAGCTCCTACGAGCAGTACTTC
TRBV12-3/TRBV12-4	TRBJ2-1	-	once	CASRQSGENEQFF	TGTGCCAGCAGGCAGTCAGGGGAGAATGAGCAGTTCTTC
TRBV2	TRBJ2-5	TRBD2	many	CASSGSSGGVRETQYF	TGTGCCAGCAGTGGGTCTAGCGGGGGGGTCCGGGAGACCCAGTACTTC
TRBV2	TRBJ1-2	-	-	CASSGQHSNYGYTF	TGTGCCAGCAGCGGACAGCATAGTAACTATGGCTACACCTTC
TRBV9	TRBJ1-6	-	many	CASSGGWSYNSPLHF	TGTGCCAGCAGCGGAGGTTGGTCCTATAATTCACCCCTCCACTTT
TRBV10-2	TRBJ2-5	-	-	CASSESKAGAETQYF	TGCGCCAGCAGTGAGTCGAAGGCGGGTGCAGAGACCCAGTACTTC
TRBV20-1	TRBJ2-7	-	few	CSARDPGGGPSYEQYF	TGCAGTGCTAGAGATCCCGGGGGAGGTCCCTCCTACGAGCAGTACTTC
TRBV7-2	TRBJ2-7	-	-	CASSQVAALSSYEQYF	TGCGCCAGCAGCCAAGTCGCGGCCCTAAGCTCCTACGAGCAGTACTTC
TRBV5-5	TRBJ1-2	-	many	CASSQDVQRHDYGYTF	TGTGCCAGCAGCCAGGACGTCCAACGGCACGACTATGGCTACACCTTC
TRBV11-2	TRBJ1-2	-	-	CASSLTGPSNYGYTF	TGTGCCAGCAGCTTAACAGGACCCTCTAACTATGGCTACACCTTC
TRBV6-6	TRBJ2-7	TRBD2	-	CASSRTSGGNYEQYF	TGTGCCAGCAGTCGGACTAGCGGGGGGAACTACGAGCAGTACTTC
TRBV7-9	TRBJ2-7	-	many	CASSPSYEQYF	TGTGCCAGCAGTCCAAGCTACGAGCAGTACTTC
TRBV10-3	TRBJ1-5	TRBD1	many	CATTPQVQGASQPQHF	TGTGCCACCACCCCACAAGTGCAGGGGGCTAGTCAGCCCCAGCATTTT
TRBV7-2	TRBJ1-6	-	few	CASSDGPSRASGSPLHF	TGTGCCAGCAGCGACGGACCGTCAAGGGCGAGCGGTTCACCCCTCCACTTT
TRBV7-9	TRBJ1-1	-	-	CASSLTPVAGLNTEASF	TGTGCCAGCAGCTTAACCCCCGTCGCGGGATTGAACACTGAAGCTTCCTTT
TRBV9	TRBJ1-2	-	many	CASSAYEGPYGYTF	TGTGCCAGCAGCGCCTACGAAGGGCCTTATGGCTACACCTTC
TRBV4-3	TRBJ1-5	-	few	CASSQGPSPGQPQHF	TGCGCCAGCAGCCAAGGGCCCTCGCCGGGTCAGCCCCAGCATTTT
TRBV12-3/TRBV12-4	TRBJ1-2	-	few	CASSPLGGIGGYTF	TGTGCCAGCAGTCCTCTTGGGGGAATTGGTGGCTACACCTTC
TRBV12-3/TRBV12-4	TRBJ1-4	-	-	CASTDRGANEKLFF	TGTGCCAGCACGGACCGGGGGGCTAATGAAAAACTGTTTTTT
TRBV14	TRBJ2-5	-	-	CASSQPRGSRQETQYF	TGTGCCAGCAGCCAGCCCAGAGGGTCACGCCAAGAGACCCAGTACTTC
TRBV20-1	TRBJ1-1	-	many	CSARYGRNTEAFF	TGCAGTGCTAGATACGGAAGGAACACTGAAGCTTTCTTT
TRBV2	TRBJ1-1	-	-	CASSSHRDTEAFF	TGTGCCAGCAGTTCTCACAGGGACACTGAAGCTTTCTTT